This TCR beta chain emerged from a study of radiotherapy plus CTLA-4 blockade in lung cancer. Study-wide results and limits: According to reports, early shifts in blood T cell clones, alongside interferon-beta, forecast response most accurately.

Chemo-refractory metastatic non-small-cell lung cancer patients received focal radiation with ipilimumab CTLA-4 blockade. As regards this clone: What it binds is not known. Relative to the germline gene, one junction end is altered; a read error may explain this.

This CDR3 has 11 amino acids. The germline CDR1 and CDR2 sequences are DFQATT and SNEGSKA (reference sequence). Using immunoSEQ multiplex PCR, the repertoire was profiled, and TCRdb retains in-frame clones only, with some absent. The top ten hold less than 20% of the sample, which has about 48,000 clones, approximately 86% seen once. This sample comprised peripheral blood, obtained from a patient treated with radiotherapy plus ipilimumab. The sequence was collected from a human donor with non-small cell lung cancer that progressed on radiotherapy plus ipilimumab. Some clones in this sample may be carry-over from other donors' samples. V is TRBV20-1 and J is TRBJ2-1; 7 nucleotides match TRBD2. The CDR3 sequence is CSSGAYNEQFF. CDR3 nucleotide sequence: TGCAGTAGCGGGGCCTACAACGAGCAGTTCTTC.